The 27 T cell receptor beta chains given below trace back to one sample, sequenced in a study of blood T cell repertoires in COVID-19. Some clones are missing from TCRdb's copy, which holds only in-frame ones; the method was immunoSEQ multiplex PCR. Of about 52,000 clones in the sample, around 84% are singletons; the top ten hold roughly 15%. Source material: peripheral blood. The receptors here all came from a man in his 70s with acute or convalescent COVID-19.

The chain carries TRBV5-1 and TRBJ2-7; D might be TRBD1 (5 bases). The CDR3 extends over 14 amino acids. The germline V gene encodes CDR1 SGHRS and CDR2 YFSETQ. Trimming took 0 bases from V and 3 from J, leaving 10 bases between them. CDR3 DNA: TGCGCCAGCAGCTTGGTGGGGCAGGGCTACGAGCAGTACTTC. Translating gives CASSLVGQGYEQYF.

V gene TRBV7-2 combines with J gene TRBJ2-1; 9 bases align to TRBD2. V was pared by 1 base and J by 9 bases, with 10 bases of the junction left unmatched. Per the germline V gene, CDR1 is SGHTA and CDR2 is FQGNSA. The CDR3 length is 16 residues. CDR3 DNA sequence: TGTGCCAGCAGCTTAGTCTTCCTAGCGGGGTCGGGTGAGCAGTTCTTC. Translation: CASSLVFLAGSGEQFF.

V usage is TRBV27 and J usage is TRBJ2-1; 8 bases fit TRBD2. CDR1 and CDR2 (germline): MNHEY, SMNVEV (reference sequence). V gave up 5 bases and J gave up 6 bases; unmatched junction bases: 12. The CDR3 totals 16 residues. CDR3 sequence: CASSQISGGTGNEQFF. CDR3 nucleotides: TGTGCCAGCAGTCAGATAAGCGGGGGTACGGGCAATGAGCAGTTCTTC.

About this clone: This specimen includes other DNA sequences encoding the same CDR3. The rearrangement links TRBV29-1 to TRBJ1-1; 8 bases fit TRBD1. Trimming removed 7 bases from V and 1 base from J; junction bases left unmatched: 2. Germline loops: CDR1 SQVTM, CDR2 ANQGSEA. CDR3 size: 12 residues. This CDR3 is CSGGQGNTEAFF. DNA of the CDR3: TGCAGCGGCGGACAGGGGAACACTGAAGCTTTCTTT.

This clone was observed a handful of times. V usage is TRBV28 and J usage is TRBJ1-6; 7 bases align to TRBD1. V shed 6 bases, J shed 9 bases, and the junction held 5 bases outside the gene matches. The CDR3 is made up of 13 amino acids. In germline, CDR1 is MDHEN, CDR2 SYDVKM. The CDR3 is CASRKDRTSPLHF. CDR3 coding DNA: TGTGCCAGCAGGAAGGACAGGACTTCACCCCTCCACTTT.

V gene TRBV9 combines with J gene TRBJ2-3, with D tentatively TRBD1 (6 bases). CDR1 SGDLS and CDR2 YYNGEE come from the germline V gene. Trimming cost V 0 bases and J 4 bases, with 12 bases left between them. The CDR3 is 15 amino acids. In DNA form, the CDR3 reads TGTGCCAGCAGCGTAGTGGGGGCGGAGGCAGATACGCAGTATTTT. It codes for CASSVVGAEADTQYF.

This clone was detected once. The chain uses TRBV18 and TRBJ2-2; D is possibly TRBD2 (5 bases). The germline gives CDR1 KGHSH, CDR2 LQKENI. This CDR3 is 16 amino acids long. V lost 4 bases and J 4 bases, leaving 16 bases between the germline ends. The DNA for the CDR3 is TGTGCCAGCTCACAGCCTTTGGGCGCGGGCACCGGGGAGCTGTTTTTT. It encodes CASSQPLGAGTGELFF. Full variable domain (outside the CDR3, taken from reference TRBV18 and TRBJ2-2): NAGVMQNPRHLVRRRGQEARLRCSPMKGHSHVYWYRQLPEEGLKFMVYLQKENIIDESGMPKERFSAEFPKEGPSILRIQQVVRGDSAAYFCASSQPLGAGTGELFFGEGSRLTVL.

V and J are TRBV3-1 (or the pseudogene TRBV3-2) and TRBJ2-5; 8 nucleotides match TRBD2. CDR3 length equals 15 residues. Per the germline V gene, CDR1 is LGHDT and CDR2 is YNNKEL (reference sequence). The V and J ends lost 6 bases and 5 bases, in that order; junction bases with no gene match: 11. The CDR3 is CASSPRPGLEETQYF. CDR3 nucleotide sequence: TGTGCCAGCAGTCCACGACCGGGACTAGAGGAGACCCAGTACTTC.

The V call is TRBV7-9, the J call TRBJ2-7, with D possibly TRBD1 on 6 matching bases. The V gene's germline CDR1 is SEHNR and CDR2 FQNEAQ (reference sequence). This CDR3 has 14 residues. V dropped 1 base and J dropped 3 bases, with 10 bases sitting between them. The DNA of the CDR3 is TGTGCCAGCAGCTTAGACAGGGTAGGCTACGAGCAGTACTTC. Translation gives CASSLDRVGYEQYF.

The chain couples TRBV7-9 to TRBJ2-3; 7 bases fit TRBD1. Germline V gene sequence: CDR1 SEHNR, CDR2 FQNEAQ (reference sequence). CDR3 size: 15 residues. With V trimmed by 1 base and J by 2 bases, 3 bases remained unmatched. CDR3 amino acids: CASSLGDRSTDTQYF. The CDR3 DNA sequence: TGTGCCAGCAGCTTAGGGGACAGATCCACAGATACGCAGTATTTT.

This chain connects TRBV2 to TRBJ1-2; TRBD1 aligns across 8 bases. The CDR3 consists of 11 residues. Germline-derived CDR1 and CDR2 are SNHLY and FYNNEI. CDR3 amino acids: CAADRVYGYTF. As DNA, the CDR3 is TGTGCTGCGGACAGGGTCTATGGCTACACCTTC.

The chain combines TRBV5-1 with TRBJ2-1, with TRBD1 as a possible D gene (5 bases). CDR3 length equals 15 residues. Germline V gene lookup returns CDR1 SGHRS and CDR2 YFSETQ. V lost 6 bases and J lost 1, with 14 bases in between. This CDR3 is CASNPTGFSYNEQFF. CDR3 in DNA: TGCGCCAGCAACCCCACAGGTTTTTCCTACAATGAGCAGTTCTTC.

The CDR3 sequence is CASSQVTSGSYNEQFF. The CDR3 DNA sequence: TGTGCCAGCAGCCAAGTGACTAGCGGGAGTTACAATGAGCAGTTCTTC. V gene TRBV4-2 combines with J gene TRBJ2-1; 12 bases map to TRBD2. Trimming took 1 base from V and 4 from J; bases not matched to a gene: 2. Germline V lookup: CDR1 LGHNA, CDR2 YNFKEQ. The CDR3 totals 16 residues.

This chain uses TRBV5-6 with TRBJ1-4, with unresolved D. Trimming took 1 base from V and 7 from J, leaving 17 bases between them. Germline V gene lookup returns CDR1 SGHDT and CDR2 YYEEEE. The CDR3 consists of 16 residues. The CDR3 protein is CASSLLTFAGSEKLFF. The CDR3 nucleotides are TGTGCCAGCAGCTTGTTGACCTTCGCGGGTTCTGAAAAACTGTTTTTT.

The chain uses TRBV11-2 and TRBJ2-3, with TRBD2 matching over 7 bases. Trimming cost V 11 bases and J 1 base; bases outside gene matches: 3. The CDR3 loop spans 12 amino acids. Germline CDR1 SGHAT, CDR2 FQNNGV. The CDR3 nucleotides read TGTGCCTGGCTAGCGGGCACAGATACGCAGTATTTT. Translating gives CAWLAGTDTQYF.

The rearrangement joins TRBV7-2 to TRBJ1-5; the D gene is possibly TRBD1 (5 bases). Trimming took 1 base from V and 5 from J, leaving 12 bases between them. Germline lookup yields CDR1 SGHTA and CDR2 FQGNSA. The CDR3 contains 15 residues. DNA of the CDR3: TGTGCCAGCAGCTTAGGTCAGGGCGGGGATCAGCCCCAGCATTTT. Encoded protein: CASSLGQGGDQPQHF.

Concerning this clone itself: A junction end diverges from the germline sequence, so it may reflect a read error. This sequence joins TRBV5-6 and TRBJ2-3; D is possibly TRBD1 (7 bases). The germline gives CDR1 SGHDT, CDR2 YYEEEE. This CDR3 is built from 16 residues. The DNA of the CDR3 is TGTGCCAGCAGGTTGGAGGGGGCAACCAGCACAGATACGCAGTATTTT. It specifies CASRLEGATSTDTQYF.

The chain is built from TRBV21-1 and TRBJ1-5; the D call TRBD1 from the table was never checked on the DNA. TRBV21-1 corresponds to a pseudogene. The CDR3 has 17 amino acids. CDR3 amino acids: CASSKELGTGSNQPQHF. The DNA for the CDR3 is TGTGCCAGCAGCAAAGAATTGGGGACAGGGAGCAATCAGCCCCAGCATTTT.

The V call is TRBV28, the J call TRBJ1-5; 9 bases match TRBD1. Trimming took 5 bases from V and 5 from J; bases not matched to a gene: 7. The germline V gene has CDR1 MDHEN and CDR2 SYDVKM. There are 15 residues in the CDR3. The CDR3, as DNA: TGTGCCAGCAGTCCCGTGGGACAGGGCGATCAGCCCCAGCATTTT. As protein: CASSPVGQGDQPQHF.

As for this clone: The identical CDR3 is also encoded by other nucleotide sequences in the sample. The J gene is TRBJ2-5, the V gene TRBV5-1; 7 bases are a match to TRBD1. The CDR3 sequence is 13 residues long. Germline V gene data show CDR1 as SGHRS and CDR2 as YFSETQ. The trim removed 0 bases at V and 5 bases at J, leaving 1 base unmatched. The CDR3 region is CASSLGGGETQYF. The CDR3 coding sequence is TGCGCCAGCAGCTTGGGAGGGGGCGAGACCCAGTACTTC.

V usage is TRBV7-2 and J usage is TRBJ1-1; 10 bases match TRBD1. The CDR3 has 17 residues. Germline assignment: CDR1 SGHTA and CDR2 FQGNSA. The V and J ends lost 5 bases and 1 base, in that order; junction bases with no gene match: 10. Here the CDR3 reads CASSATGQGGQNTEAFF. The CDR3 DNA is TGTGCCAGCAGCGCAACTGGACAGGGGGGACAGAACACTGAAGCTTTCTTT.

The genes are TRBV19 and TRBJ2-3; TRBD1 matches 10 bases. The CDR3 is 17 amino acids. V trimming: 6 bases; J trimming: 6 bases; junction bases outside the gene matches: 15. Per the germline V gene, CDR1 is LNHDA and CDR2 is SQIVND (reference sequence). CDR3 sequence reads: CASSSRDRGLGGDTQYF. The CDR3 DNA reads TGTGCCAGTAGCTCCCGGGACAGGGGACTTGGTGGGGATACGCAGTATTTT.

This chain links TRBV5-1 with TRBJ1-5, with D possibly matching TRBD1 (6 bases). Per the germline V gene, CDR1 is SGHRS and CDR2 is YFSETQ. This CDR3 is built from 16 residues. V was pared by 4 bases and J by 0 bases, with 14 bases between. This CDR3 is CASSPRGDYSNQPQHF. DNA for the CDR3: TGCGCCAGCAGCCCGAGGGGGGACTATAGCAATCAGCCCCAGCATTTT.

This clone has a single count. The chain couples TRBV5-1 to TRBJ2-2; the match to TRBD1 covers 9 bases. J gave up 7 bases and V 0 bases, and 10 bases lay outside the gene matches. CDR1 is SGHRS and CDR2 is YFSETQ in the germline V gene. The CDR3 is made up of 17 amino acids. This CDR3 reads CASSLAPQQGASGELFF. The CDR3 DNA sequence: TGCGCCAGCAGCTTGGCCCCGCAACAGGGGGCGAGCGGGGAGCTGTTTTTT. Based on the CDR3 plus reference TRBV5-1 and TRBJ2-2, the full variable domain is KAGVTQTPRYLIKTRGQQVTLSCSPISGHRSVSWYQQTPGQGLQFLFEYFSETQRNKGNFPGRFSGRQFSNSRSEMNVSTLELGDSALYLCASSLAPQQGASGELFFGEGSRLTVL.

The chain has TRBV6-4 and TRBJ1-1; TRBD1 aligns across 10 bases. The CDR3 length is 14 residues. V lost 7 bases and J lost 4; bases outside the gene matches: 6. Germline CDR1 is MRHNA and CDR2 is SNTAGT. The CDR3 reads CASKTGGASTEAFF. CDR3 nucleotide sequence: TGTGCCAGCAAGACAGGGGGCGCATCCACTGAAGCTTTCTTT.

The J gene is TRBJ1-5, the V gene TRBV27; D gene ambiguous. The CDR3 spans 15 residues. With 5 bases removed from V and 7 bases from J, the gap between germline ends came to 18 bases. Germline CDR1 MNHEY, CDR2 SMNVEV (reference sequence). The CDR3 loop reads CASSPQSLNGQPQHF. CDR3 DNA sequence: TGTGCCAGCAGTCCCCAATCACTAAATGGGCAGCCCCAGCATTTT.

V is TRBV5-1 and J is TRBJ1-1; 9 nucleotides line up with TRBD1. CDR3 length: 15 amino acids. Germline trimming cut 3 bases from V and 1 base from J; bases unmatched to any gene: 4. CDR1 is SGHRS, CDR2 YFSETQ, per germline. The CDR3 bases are TGCGCCAGCAGCTCTGGGGACAGGGAGAACACTGAAGCTTTCTTT. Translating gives CASSSGDRENTEAFF.